Following are 11 T cell receptor beta chains from one sample sequenced in a study of cytomegalovirus exposure and HLA in healthy donors. The PCR used 60 Vbeta and 13 Jbeta primers. Sequenced by immunoSEQ multiplex PCR; TCRdb stores in-frame clones only, minus some. The table lists 80,000 to 100,000 clones, 70% to 85% of them singletons. Sequenced sample: PBMCs. Receptors originate from a human donor in good health.

The gene calls are TRBV7-9 and TRBJ1-1, with 8 bases that match TRBD1. This CDR3 is 15 amino acids long. The V and J ends lost 1 base and 7 bases, in that order; junction bases with no gene match: 8. Germline V CDR1 and CDR2: SEHNR, FQNEAQ (reference sequence). CDR3 nucleotides: TGTGCCAGCAGCTTAGTGGGACAGGAGCCGGGTGAAGCTTTCTTT. Translation gives CASSLVGQEPGEAFF.

The chain recombines TRBV12-1 with TRBJ2-1; the table calls TRBD2, which could not be checked here. TRBV12-1 is assigned pseudogene status. This CDR3 is built from 16 residues. The CDR3 loop is CASSLRTSGRYNEQFF. The CDR3 bases are TGTGCCAGCAGCCTGAGGACTAGCGGGAGATACAATGAGCAGTTCTTC.

The chain carries TRBV5-1 and TRBJ2-1; TRBD2 aligns across 8 bases. The CDR3 is made up of 17 amino acids. The trim removed 4 bases at V and 0 bases at J, leaving 9 bases unmatched. CDR1 SGHRS and CDR2 YFSETQ come from the germline V gene. CDR3 region: CASSLGRGASSYNEQFF. The DNA of the CDR3 is TGCGCCAGCAGCCTGGGGCGGGGGGCTAGCTCCTACAATGAGCAGTTCTTC.

V gene TRBV7-9 combines with J gene TRBJ1-4; D not resolved. CDR3 length equals 15 residues. Germline values: CDR1 SEHNR, CDR2 FQNEAQ (reference sequence). Trimming removed 1 base from V and 4 bases from J, with 10 bases in between. The chain's CDR3 is CASSLEMASNEKLFF. CDR3 coding DNA: TGTGCCAGCAGCTTAGAAATGGCAAGTAATGAAAAACTGTTTTTT.

V gene TRBV7-6 combines with J gene TRBJ1-3; TRBD1 agrees at 8 bases. The J segment lost 2 bases and the V segment lost 1 base, leaving 4 bases of the junction unmatched. The germline V gene encodes CDR1 SGHVS and CDR2 FNYEAQ. This CDR3 contains 16 residues. The CDR3 coding sequence is TGTGCCAGCAGCTTAGGGGTCAGGGGGCCTGGAAACACCATATATTTT. It translates to CASSLGVRGPGNTIYF.

This clone was seen only once. V gene TRBV6-4 combines with J gene TRBJ2-1, with a tentative D call TRBD2 (5 bases). This CDR3 spans 15 amino acids. Germline CDR1 reads MRHNA; CDR2 reads SNTAGT. Trimming cost V 0 bases and J 1 base, with 7 bases left between them. The CDR3, as DNA: TGTGCCAGCAGTGACTCGAGCGGTTCCTACAATGAGCAGTTCTTC. As protein: CASSDSSGSYNEQFF.

There are a few counts of this clone. The chain recombines TRBV28 with TRBJ2-7, with D tentatively TRBD2 (5 bases). This CDR3 contains 14 residues. The V end was cut by 5 bases, the J end by 5 bases, with 16 bases between. Germline CDR1 reads MDHEN; CDR2 reads SYDVKM. CDR3 loop: CASSLPGVGNEQYF. The CDR3 coding sequence is TGTGCCAGCAGTCTTCCCGGGGTGGGGAACGAGCAGTACTTC.

This chain uses TRBV5-1 with TRBJ1-3, with a possible D match to TRBD1 (5 bases). Germline CDR1 and CDR2: SGHRS and YFSETQ. The CDR3 sequence is 18 residues long. V was shortened by 2 bases and J by 0 bases, with 18 bases between the two germline ends. This chain's CDR3 is CASSFFLTGTASGNTIYF. CDR3 coding DNA: TGCGCCAGCAGCTTCTTCCTTACCGGGACTGCCTCTGGAAACACCATATATTTT.

V usage is TRBV4-3 and J usage is TRBJ2-1, with 10 bases aligning to TRBD2. In germline, CDR1 is LGHNA, CDR2 YSLEER. This CDR3 contains 15 residues. Germline trimming cut 0 bases from V and 9 bases from J; bases unmatched to any gene: 5. CDR3 in DNA: TGCGCCAGCAGCCAAGACCTAGCGGGAGTGGCTGAGCAGTTCTTC. Protein: CASSQDLAGVAEQFF.

The rearrangement uses TRBV2 and TRBJ1-5, with D possibly matching TRBD1 (5 bases). Germline CDR1 reads SNHLY; CDR2 reads FYNNEI. The CDR3 is 14 residues long. V lost 1 base and J lost 6, with 10 bases in between. In DNA form, the CDR3 reads TGTGCCAGCAGTGAAGGAGCGGGGGTTCAGCCCCAGCATTTT. It codes for CASSEGAGVQPQHF. The full variable domain, completed using reference TRBV2 and TRBJ1-5, is EPEVTQTPSHQVTQMGQEVILRCVPISNHLYFYWYRQILGQKVEFLVSFYNNEISEKSEIFDDQFSVERPDGSNFTLKIRSTKLEDSAMYFCASSEGAGVQPQHFGDGTRLSIL.

The J gene is TRBJ1-2, the V gene TRBV4-3, with 9 bases identical to TRBD1. Unmatched junction bases numbered 5, after V lost 8 bases and J lost 4 bases. This CDR3 spans 13 amino acids. In germline, CDR1 is LGHNA, CDR2 YSLEER. CDR3: CASGLGQGYGYTF. CDR3 bases: TGCGCCAGCGGTTTGGGACAGGGCTATGGCTACACCTTC.